One and the same sample provided the 20 T cell receptor beta chains below, sequenced in a study of blood T cell repertoires in COVID-19. The assay was immunoSEQ multiplex PCR, and TCRdb's table has in-frame clones only and misses some. The repertoire consists of under 200,000 clones, with around 79% occurring once and the leading ten covering 11%. Sequenced material: PBMCs or T cells enriched from blood (not recorded which). Receptors originate from a man aged 50-59 years who had recovered from COVID-19.

This chain joins TRBV12-3 or TRBV12-4 and TRBJ2-7; a weak D match, TRBD1 (6 bases). The V and J ends lost 6 bases and 4 bases respectively, with 13 bases between them. The CDR3 loop spans 13 amino acids. The CDR3 loop reads CASRRTVSYEQYF. In DNA form, the CDR3 reads TGTGCCAGCAGAAGGACAGTCTCTTACGAGCAGTACTTC.

The chain links TRBV10-1 to TRBJ1-2; no firm D call. This CDR3 contains 14 residues. Germline-derived CDR1 and CDR2 are WNHNN and SYGVQD (reference sequence). V shed 0 bases and J shed 4 bases, with 9 bases lying between them. CDR3 region: CASSESPRGYGYTF. CDR3 nucleotide sequence: TGCGCCAGCAGTGAGTCGCCGAGAGGCTATGGCTACACCTTC.

The chain employs TRBV19 and TRBJ1-2; 7 nucleotides align to TRBD1. This CDR3 is built from 16 residues. The germline CDR1 and CDR2 sequences are LNHDA and SQIVND (reference sequence). After removal of 2 bases from V and 1 base from J, the junction contained 7 bases not matched to a gene. This CDR3 reads CASSIPGQEINYGYTF. As DNA, the CDR3 is TGTGCCAGTAGTATACCCGGACAGGAGATTAACTATGGCTACACCTTC.

DNA for the CDR3: TGTGCCAGCAAGTCCGGGACAGGGGCTTTTGAAAAACTGTTTTTT. Its translation: CASKSGTGAFEKLFF. The chain joins TRBV2 to TRBJ1-4, with 10 bases lining up with TRBD1. Unmatched junction bases numbered 9, after V lost 7 bases and J lost 7 bases. The CDR3 is 15 amino acids. In germline, CDR1 is SNHLY, CDR2 FYNNEI.

This rearrangement joins TRBV19 to TRBJ1-5; 7 positions agree with TRBD1. The CDR3 covers 16 residues. V trimming: 6 bases; J trimming: 0 bases; junction bases outside the gene matches: 8. In germline, CDR1 is LNHDA, CDR2 SQIVND (reference sequence). CDR3 nucleotide sequence: TGTGCCAGTAGAACGACAGGGTCTAATAGCAATCAGCCCCAGCATTTT. Amino acid sequence: CASRTTGSNSNQPQHF.

The chain joins TRBV2 to TRBJ2-7; 9 nucleotides match TRBD2. V shed 7 bases, J shed 7 bases, and the junction held 14 bases outside the gene matches. Per germline, CDR1 SNHLY and CDR2 FYNNEI. The CDR3 loop spans 15 amino acids. Here the CDR3 reads CASTRMASGNSEQYF. CDR3 sequence (DNA): TGTGCCAGCACTCGTATGGCTAGCGGGAATTCGGAGCAGTACTTC.

V usage is TRBV27 and J usage is TRBJ1-2; 10 bases line up with TRBD1. Per germline, CDR1 MNHEY and CDR2 SMNVEV (reference sequence). The CDR3 spans 16 residues. With V trimmed by 6 bases and J by 6 bases, 13 bases remained unmatched. The DNA for the CDR3 is TGTGCCAGCAGCCAATGGGGGACAGGGGCGCGGAATGGCTACACCTTC. This sequence encodes CASSQWGTGARNGYTF.

The CDR3 loop is CASSRPSNTEAFF. The DNA of the CDR3 is TGTGCCAGCAGCCGTCCTAGTAACACTGAAGCTTTCTTT. The chain has TRBV6-5 and TRBJ1-1; D gene unclear. From germline, CDR1 is MNHEY and CDR2 SVGAGI. V gave up 6 bases and J gave up 2 bases, with 10 bases separating them. CDR3 length: 13 amino acids.

The V call is TRBV20-1, the J call TRBJ2-7; possible D gene TRBD1, 5 bases. Trimming took off 3 bases at V and 3 bases at J, with 9 bases between the two ends. CDR3 length: 12 amino acids. The germline CDR1 and CDR2 sequences are DFQATT and SNEGSKA (reference sequence). In DNA, the CDR3 is TGCAGTGCTAGTAAGCAGGGCTACGAGCAGTACTTC. Translation: CSASKQGYEQYF.

The chain has TRBV2 and TRBJ2-2; weak D call: TRBD2 (5 bases). Trimming removed 2 bases at V and 4 bases at J, with 8 bases between. Looked up from germline, CDR1 is SNHLY and CDR2 is FYNNEI. This CDR3 region has 14 residues. This CDR3 reads CASSEFGGTGELFF. The CDR3 DNA is TGTGCCAGCAGTGAATTCGGAGGCACCGGGGAGCTGTTTTTT.

The chain carries TRBV7-3 and TRBJ2-3; perhaps TRBD1 as D (5 bases). CDR1 and CDR2 (germline): SGHTA, FQGTGA. The V end lost 3 bases, the J end lost 5 bases, and 9 bases lay between the germline ends. This CDR3 has 13 residues. The CDR3 sequence: CASSFRERDTQYF. The CDR3 nucleotides are TGTGCCAGCAGCTTCAGGGAAAGAGATACGCAGTATTTT.

CDR3 bases: TGTGCCAGCAGCGCTTGGACAGGGGGCTACGAGCAGTACTTC. Protein: CASSAWTGGYEQYF. This chain joins TRBV11-2 and TRBJ2-7; TRBD1 aligns across 10 bases. The CDR3 runs 14 residues. Germline loops: CDR1 SGHAT, CDR2 FQNNGV. V shed 5 bases and J 3 bases; nucleotides not matched to a gene: 4.

The chain has TRBV7-9 and TRBJ2-7; tentative D call: TRBD1 (5 bases). The germline gives CDR1 SEHNR, CDR2 FQNEAQ (reference sequence). V lost 5 bases and J lost 5, with 10 bases in between. The CDR3 consists of 12 residues. CDR3 nucleotides: TGTGCCAGCAGCAGAGACAGTGACGAGCAGTACTTC. Protein sequence: CASSRDSDEQYF.

This clone was seen a handful of times. The chain joins TRBV5-1 to TRBJ2-6; TRBD2 might be the D (6 bases). The CDR3 consists of 16 residues. V was cut by 0 bases and J by 1 base, with 8 bases left in between. CDR1 and CDR2 (germline): SGHRS, YFSETQ. Here the CDR3 DNA reads TGCGCCAGCAGCTTGGGGGAGGAGTCTGGGGCCAACGTCCTGACTTTC. It codes for CASSLGEESGANVLTF. Full variable domain (outside the CDR3, taken from reference TRBV5-1 and TRBJ2-6): KAGVTQTPRYLIKTRGQQVTLSCSPISGHRSVSWYQQTPGQGLQFLFEYFSETQRNKGNFPGRFSGRQFSNSRSEMNVSTLELGDSALYLCASSLGEESGANVLTFGAGSRLTVL.

The CDR3 protein is CASSSGLAGGPSSYNEQFF. The CDR3 DNA follows: TGCGCCAGCAGCTCGGGACTAGCGGGAGGGCCCAGCTCCTACAATGAGCAGTTCTTC. The chain combines TRBV5-1 with TRBJ2-1; TRBD2 matches at 16 bases. The junction had 6 bases not matched to a gene; V was cut back by 3 bases and J by 0 bases. Germline-derived CDR1 and CDR2 are SGHRS and YFSETQ. The CDR3 spans 19 residues.

The CDR3 sequence: CASSQLAGGPTDTQYF. CDR3 nucleotides: TGTGCCAGCAGTCAACTAGCGGGGGGGCCCACAGATACGCAGTATTTT. This chain links TRBV6-4 with TRBJ2-3; 13 bases fit TRBD2. The CDR3 contains 16 residues. Per germline, CDR1 MRHNA and CDR2 SNTAGT. Unmatched junction bases numbered 4, after V lost 5 bases and J lost 2 bases.

This chain uses TRBV29-1 with TRBJ1-2; 8 bases match TRBD1. Trimming cost V 1 base and J 8 bases; bases outside gene matches: 3. Germline V gives CDR1 SQVTM, CDR2 ANQGSEA. This CDR3 spans 12 amino acids. CDR3 in DNA: TGCAGCGTTGAAGCAGGGGGCGTCGGCTACACCTTC. Its translation: CSVEAGGVGYTF.

The chain has TRBV9 and TRBJ2-7, with a possible D match to TRBD1 (5 bases). The V and J ends lost 0 bases and 0 bases respectively, with 7 bases between them. The CDR3 loop spans 14 amino acids. The germline gives CDR1 SGDLS, CDR2 YYNGEE. CDR3 coding DNA: TGTGCCAGCAGCGTAGAGGACAACTCCTACGAGCAGTACTTC. Translation: CASSVEDNSYEQYF.

J is TRBJ1-1 and V is TRBV3-1 (or the pseudogene TRBV3-2); 7 bases map to TRBD1. The CDR3 extends over 16 amino acids. V lost 4 bases to trimming and J lost 4 bases; unmatched junction nucleotides: 12. CDR1 is LGHDT, CDR2 YNNKEL, per germline (reference sequence). CDR3 sequence reads: CASSPTRGMLGTEAFF. The CDR3 coding sequence is TGTGCCAGCAGCCCGACCAGGGGGATGCTGGGCACTGAAGCTTTCTTT.

J is TRBJ2-1 and V is TRBV7-3, with D uncertain. From germline, CDR1 is SGHTA and CDR2 FQGTGA. Trimming stripped 2 bases from V and 5 bases from J, with 7 bases between. The CDR3 has 13 amino acids. This CDR3 reads CASSLRRDNEQFF. The CDR3 DNA sequence: TGTGCCAGCAGCTTACGACGGGACAATGAGCAGTTCTTC.